A single sample is the source of the 5 T cell receptor beta chains below, sequenced in a study of T cell responses to AZD1222 COVID-19 vaccine (TCRdb year 2021). Library preparation used the immunoSEQ multiplex PCR assay. Drawn from immuneACCESS, this table holds only the in-frame rearrangements with V and J called that TCRdb kept. Clones are partly lost; checked studies trace under half to an unresolved V gene and leave the rest unexplained. The sample table lists about 150,000 clones, about nine tenths of them with a count of one. The top ten hold approximately 1.2% of the sample. Taken with the paper, the label for time point translates to: about 28 days (+/-7) after the second vaccine dose. Sequences were derived from peripheral blood, sampled 28 days after the second AZD1222 dose. Receptors originate from an adult who received the AZD1222 COVID-19 vaccine.

The chain carries TRBV19 and TRBJ2-7; 9 bases fit TRBD2. This CDR3 contains 14 residues. Germline trimming cut 3 bases from V and 7 bases from J; bases unmatched to any gene: 7. Germline CDR1 reads LNHDA; CDR2 reads SQIVND (reference sequence). The CDR3 spells CASSIAGGPREQYF. CDR3 in DNA: TGTGCCAGTAGTATTGCGGGAGGGCCTCGTGAGCAGTACTTC.

The V and J genes are TRBV18 and TRBJ2-1; TRBD1 aligns across 7 bases. Germline V gene lookup returns CDR1 KGHSH and CDR2 LQKENI. V lost 4 bases, J lost 2 bases, and 11 bases stayed unmatched. CDR3 length equals 17 residues. The CDR3 DNA reads TGTGCCAGCTCACTAAAAGAGGGACAGTTAGCCTACAATGAGCAGTTCTTC. Amino acids: CASSLKEGQLAYNEQFF.

V usage is TRBV6-5 and J usage is TRBJ1-1; tentatively, D is TRBD1 (5 bases). The CDR3 contains 14 residues. The V and J ends lost 6 bases and 0 bases respectively, with 11 bases between them. CDR1 is MNHEY and CDR2 is SVGAGI in the germline V gene. The CDR3 loop reads CASRLGRLNTEAFF. DNA of the CDR3: TGTGCCAGCAGACTGGGACGGCTGAACACTGAAGCTTTCTTT.

This clone was seen once. The chain links TRBV2 to TRBJ1-1; no definite D call. Germline V gene sequence: CDR1 SNHLY, CDR2 FYNNEI. The V gene lost 6 bases and the J gene lost 8 bases, with 7 bases spanning the gap. The CDR3 covers 10 residues. The CDR3 DNA reads as TGTGCCAGCAGAGTTATAGAAGCTTTCTTT. This gives the protein CASRVIEAFF.

V is TRBV3-1 (or the pseudogene TRBV3-2) and J is TRBJ1-1; D call uncertain. V lost 0 bases and J 3 bases, leaving 11 bases between the germline ends. Germline CDR1 LGHDT, CDR2 YNNKEL (reference sequence). The CDR3 has 15 residues. Here the CDR3 reads CASSQDAGWDTEAFF. CDR3 coding DNA: TGTGCCAGCAGCCAAGATGCGGGCTGGGACACTGAAGCTTTCTTT.